These 14 T cell receptor beta chains came from one sample sequenced in a study of blood T cells in healthy people across ages. Through a sample-barcoded 5' primer and a J-beta primer mix, a second PCR was run for about 6 to 11 cycles. TCRdb re-analysed the 5' RACE reads in MiXCR, keeping a single row per CDR3 protein. Here the sample spans approximately 1.5 million distinct CDR3 sequences, around 40% being singletons. The material sequenced was blood. These receptors all come from a woman aged 18-29 years in good health.

The V gene is TRBV6-5, the J gene TRBJ1-2; 9 bases are a match to TRBD1. There are 16 residues in the CDR3. Germline trimming cut 6 bases from V and 4 bases from J; bases unmatched to any gene: 12. The germline gives CDR1 MNHEY, CDR2 SVGAGI. CDR3: CASRFNTGGRSYGYTF. DNA for the CDR3: TGTGCCAGCAGGTTTAATACAGGGGGCAGAAGCTATGGCTACACCTTC.

This clonotype was seen a few times. The rearrangement links TRBV2 to TRBJ2-3; the match to TRBD1 covers 7 bases. With V trimmed by 10 bases and J by 3 bases, 10 bases remained unmatched. The germline V gene has CDR1 SNHLY and CDR2 FYNNEI. There are 14 residues in the CDR3. This CDR3 is CATPGQEKTDTQYF. In DNA form, the CDR3 reads TGTGCCACCCCCGGACAGGAAAAGACAGATACGCAGTATTTT.

The chain couples TRBV24-1 to TRBJ2-7; D is ambiguous. Judging by the DNA end, TRBJ2-5 fits better; the J call may be wrong. This CDR3 region has 13 residues. From germline, CDR1 is KGHDR and CDR2 SFDVKD. The CDR3, as DNA: TGTGCCACCAGTGATACCCGGGCGGAGACCCAGTACTTC. It codes for CATSDTRAETQYF.

The rearrangement links TRBV10-3 to TRBJ1-2; D might be TRBD1 (5 bases). The germline V gene has CDR1 ENHRY and CDR2 SYGVKD. Trimming left V 4 bases short and J 3 bases short, with 9 bases between. The CDR3 runs to 13 residues. CDR3 protein: CAISGGQYYGYTF. Written as DNA, the CDR3 is TGTGCCATCAGTGGAGGACAATACTATGGCTACACCTTC.

In this sample, this clonotype turned up a few times. The chain couples TRBV4-2 to TRBJ2-7; 8 bases agree with TRBD2. After removal of 0 bases from V and 2 bases from J, the junction contained 6 bases not matched to a gene. The CDR3 runs 16 residues. Germline V gene data show CDR1 as LGHNA and CDR2 as YNFKEQ. CDR3 sequence reads: CASSQESAREAYEQYF. For the CDR3, the DNA is TGTGCCAGCAGCCAAGAATCAGCGCGGGAGGCCTACGAGCAGTACTTC.

This clonotype came up a few times. This chain links TRBV15 with TRBJ2-5; either TRBD1 or TRBD2 may fit D (6 bases each). CDR3 length: 15 residues. Between the trimmed V and J ends, which lost 4 bases and 0 bases, there was a span of 12 bases. Germline CDR1 is LNHNV and CDR2 is YYDKDF (reference sequence). CDR3 nucleotide sequence: TGTGCCACCAGCATGGGGGGCGAGTACCAAGAGACCCAGTACTTC. Its translation: CATSMGGEYQETQYF. The variable domain in full, completed from reference TRBV15 and TRBJ2-5, reads DAMVIQNPRYQVTQFGKPVTLSCSQTLNHNVMYWYQQKSSQAPKLLFHYYDKDFNNEADTPDNFQSRRPNTSFCFLDIRSPGLGDTAMYLCATSMGGEYQETQYFGPGTRLLVL.

This clonotype was seen more than once but under ten times. The chain uses TRBV2 and TRBJ2-2; 8 bases align to TRBD1. The germline V gene has CDR1 SNHLY and CDR2 FYNNEI. The CDR3 totals 15 residues. Germline trimming cut 2 bases from V and 5 bases from J; bases unmatched to any gene: 4. The CDR3 DNA follows: TGTGCCAGCAGTGAACAGGGGGCATGGACCGGGGAGCTGTTTTTT. This sequence encodes CASSEQGAWTGELFF.

This clonotype appeared once. This sequence joins TRBV6-5 and TRBJ1-6, with D perhaps TRBD1 (5 bases). Germline-derived CDR1 and CDR2 are MNHEY and SVGAGI. CDR3 length: 15 residues. V dropped 4 bases and J dropped 9 bases, with 16 bases sitting between them. The CDR3 coding sequence is TGTGCCAGCAGTTCAGGGAGGATAAGGACTTCACCCCTCCACTTT. This codes for CASSSGRIRTSPLHF.

This chain joins TRBV29-1 and TRBJ2-1; TRBD1 agrees at 9 bases. The J segment lost 7 bases and the V segment lost 4 bases, leaving 8 bases of the junction unmatched. The CDR3 sequence is 14 residues long. The germline gives CDR1 SQVTM, CDR2 ANQGSEA. This chain's CDR3 is CSVGAVGTGNEQFF. CDR3 nucleotides: TGCAGCGTTGGCGCGGTCGGGACAGGGAATGAGCAGTTCTTC.

This sequence joins TRBV12-3 or TRBV12-4 and TRBJ1-6; maybe TRBD1 (6 bases). V dropped 5 bases and J dropped 7 bases, with 15 bases sitting between them. CDR3 length equals 15 residues. The CDR3 loop reads CASSRTGTQNSPLHF. The DNA of the CDR3 is TGTGCCAGCAGTCGCACCGGGACACAGAATTCACCCCTCCACTTT.

This clonotype occurred a few times. The chain has TRBV4-1 and TRBJ1-5; the D gene is possibly TRBD1 (5 bases). Germline values: CDR1 MGHRA, CDR2 YSYEKL. CDR3 size: 21 residues. Trimming took off 0 bases at V and 0 bases at J, with 24 bases between the two ends. The CDR3 nucleotides are TGCGCCAGCAGCCAAGATACCGCCGTAGGGTGGGGGAGGGGTAGCAATCAGCCCCAGCATTTT. Translating it yields CASSQDTAVGWGRGSNQPQHF.

V is TRBV7-2 and J is TRBJ2-7; 12 positions agree with TRBD2. The CDR3 covers 18 residues. V shed 1 base, J shed 7 bases, and the junction held 14 bases outside the gene matches. Germline V CDR1 and CDR2: SGHTA, FQGNSA. As DNA, the CDR3 is TGTGCCAGCAGCTTAGGGCCTAGGGGACTAGCGGGCTACAATGAGCAGTACTTC. Translating gives CASSLGPRGLAGYNEQYF.

This clonotype has only a few counts. The chain combines TRBV2 with TRBJ2-3; D is perhaps TRBD1 (6 bases). Germline CDR1 and CDR2: SNHLY and FYNNEI. The CDR3 spans 17 residues. Trimming removed 2 bases at V and 2 bases at J, with 17 bases between. CDR3 nucleotides: TGTGCCAGCAGTGAACTTTTTTGGGGGCCCCCCACAGATACGCAGTATTTT. Amino acids: CASSELFWGPPTDTQYF.

The chain combines TRBV20-1 with TRBJ1-6; D might be TRBD1 (5 bases). Germline CDR1 is DFQATT and CDR2 is SNEGSKA (reference sequence). The CDR3 is 18 residues long. The V and J ends lost 0 bases and 0 bases respectively, with 15 bases between them. In DNA, the CDR3 is TGCAGTGCTAGAGATAGAAGGGGACCCCTCTCCTATAATTCACCCCTCCACTTT. Translated: CSARDRRGPLSYNSPLHF.